This T cell receptor (beta chain) emerged from a study of T cell changes during pregnancy in multiple sclerosis (dated 2019 in TCRdb). Some background on the complete study: Changes in the T cell repertoire over the course of pregnancy were examined in this study in women with multiple sclerosis.

V was cut back by 0 bases and J by 6 bases, leaving a gap of 10 bases between them. The CDR3 measures 13 amino acids from cysteine to phenylalanine. The kept DNA is CDR3 alone, 39 bases in frame from the first base. According to the germline V gene, CDR1 reads SGDLS and CDR2 reads YYNGEE. Details on this clone: Its antigen has not been determined. Per-base qualities were not stored, and no clone one base away is much larger.

The protocol used for the library was the immunoSEQ multiplex PCR assay. Drawn from immuneACCESS, this table holds only the in-frame rearrangements with V and J called that TCRdb kept. Clones are partly lost; checked studies trace under half to an unresolved V gene and leave the rest unexplained. The sample profile shows over 45,000 clones; 90% to 95% of them were found once. 2.8% of the sample rests with the top ten. The clonotype originates from a female donor in good health, enrolled as a control in a pregnancy study. The source was peripheral blood, collected in the third trimester of pregnancy. The chain is made from TRBV9 and TRBJ2-7; the D segment could be TRBD2, given 5 matching bases. Here is the DNA: TGTGCCAGCAGCGTAGTAGAGGGAAGCGAGCAGTACTTC. It codes for CASSVVEGSEQYF. The full variable domain, with segments outside the CDR3 supplied by the reference TRBV9 and TRBJ2-7 proteins, appears as DSGVTQTPKHLITATGQRVTLRCSPRSGDLSVYWYQQSLDQGLQFLIQYYNGEERAKGNILERFSAQQFPDLHSELNLSSLELGDSALYFCASSVVEGSEQYFGPGTRLTVT.